These T cell receptor beta chains were read from a single sample in a study of CD4+ T cells in melanoma. Clones were read by immunoSEQ multiplex PCR, and TCRdb kept only the in-frame ones, dropping some. Of fewer than 20,000 clones listed, roughly four fifths are singletons. Sequences were obtained from cells from a culture (not recorded whether cultured in vitro). The receptors were sampled from a human donor with melanoma. Each CDR3 is given with its conserved first and last residue. Each record gives: V gene, J gene, CDR3 protein.

>TRBV5-1|TRBJ2-5
CASTTQGGQETQYF
>TRBV30|TRBJ2-7
CAWKNPGQGAYEQYF
>TRBV2|TRBJ1-1
CASSQQGARSTEAFF
>TRBV27|TRBJ2-3
CASSLSPTGRHTQYF
>TRBV6-1|TRBJ2-1
CAISAGTSGGAGEQFF
>TRBV19|TRBJ1-3
CASRTGAPRDTIYF
>TRBV6-4|TRBJ1-1
CASSSNWNTEAFF
>TRBV30|TRBJ1-1
CAWKGPGSAFF
>TRBV7-8|TRBJ1-2
CASRKTGGGYGYTF
>TRBV5-1|TRBJ2-6
CASSVDGSGANVLTF
>TRBV6-1|TRBJ1-2
CASSADRDYGYTF
>TRBV6-6|TRBJ1-1
CASVRQGAAFF
>TRBV7-9|TRBJ1-2
CASSLAVGVRGYGYTF
>TRBV5-1|TRBJ2-3
CASSFARDTQYF
>TRBV7-3|TRBJ2-5
CASSLTPFGGETQYF
>TRBV11-2|TRBJ2-3
CASSLPPGLHTQYF
>TRBV7-2|TRBJ1-6
CASSLTPGQGPLHF
>TRBV7-9|TRBJ2-3
CASSPQGDTQYF
>TRBV5-1|TRBJ2-1
CASSSREAGGSSEQFF
>TRBV5-6|TRBJ1-2
CASSLSLADGYTF
>TRBV7-9|TRBJ1-1
CASSLTGTLNTEAFF
>TRBV4-1|TRBJ1-1
CASSQVTVNTEAFF